This entry lists 18 T cell receptor beta chains sequenced from one sample in a study of blood T cell repertoires in COVID-19. Repertoires were generated with immunoSEQ multiplex PCR, while TCRdb's copy carries only in-frame clones and drops some. This table has fewer than 350,000 clones, more than 70% appearing once. Material: peripheral blood. The receptors here all came from a woman aged 50 to 60 who had recovered from COVID-19.

The chain links TRBV6-5 to TRBJ1-2, with D possibly TRBD1 on 5 matching bases. From germline, CDR1 is MNHEY and CDR2 SVGAGI. The V end lost 6 bases, the J end lost 0 bases, and 11 bases lay between the germline ends. The CDR3 is made up of 14 amino acids. The CDR3 DNA follows: TGTGCCAGCAGGAATGGGGCAGCTAACTATGGCTACACCTTC. Translated, it gives CASRNGAANYGYTF.

This chain joins TRBV5-6 and TRBJ2-7, with a tentative D call TRBD1 (7 bases). Looked up from germline, CDR1 is SGHDT and CDR2 is YYEEEE. V dropped 6 bases and J dropped 2 bases, with 15 bases sitting between them. There are 14 residues in the CDR3. The CDR3: CASNSAGQTYEQYF. CDR3 nucleotide sequence: TGTGCCAGCAACTCCGCGGGACAGACCTACGAGCAGTACTTC.

This clone has just one count. The CDR3 reads CAKISLGLNYGYTF. Here the CDR3 DNA reads TGTGCCAAAATTTCCCTGGGGCTGAACTATGGCTACACCTTC. The rearrangement uses TRBV2 and TRBJ1-2, with a weak D call TRBD1 (5 bases). Germline V CDR1 and CDR2: SNHLY, FYNNEI. Trimming left V 10 bases short and J 2 bases short, with 17 bases between. The CDR3 spans 14 residues.

This chain links TRBV28 with TRBJ2-5; D might be TRBD2 (5 bases). Germline V lookup: CDR1 MDHEN, CDR2 SYDVKM. V dropped 5 bases and J dropped 2 bases, with 15 bases sitting between them. This CDR3 contains 15 residues. The CDR3 bases are TGTGCCAGCAGTCCTAGCCGGACCCTTCAAGAGACCCAGTACTTC. This translates into CASSPSRTLQETQYF.

CDR3 protein: CATSDARRGSNQPQHF. The CDR3 DNA is TGTGCCACCAGTGATGCCCGGAGGGGAAGCAATCAGCCCCAGCATTTT. The chain employs TRBV24-1 and TRBJ1-5; a possible D gene is TRBD1 (5 bases). This CDR3 has 16 amino acids. Deletions cut 3 bases from V and 1 base from J, with 12 bases between. The germline V gene has CDR1 KGHDR and CDR2 SFDVKD.

This clone is a singleton in its sample. The CDR3 nucleotides read TGTGCCAGCAGCCTACAGGGAAGCAATCAGCCCCAGCATTTT. Its translation is CASSLQGSNQPQHF. The chain employs TRBV5-6 and TRBJ1-5, with a weak D call TRBD1 (6 bases). This CDR3 contains 14 residues. Germline CDR1 SGHDT, CDR2 YYEEEE. Trimming cost V 4 bases and J 1 base, with 9 bases left between them.

The rearrangement uses TRBV19 and TRBJ1-5; D is unclear. This CDR3 region has 10 residues. Germline lookup yields CDR1 LNHDA and CDR2 SQIVND (reference sequence). Trimming stripped 7 bases from V and 6 bases from J, with 4 bases between. The chain's CDR3 is CASNFQPQHF. The CDR3 DNA reads TGTGCCAGTAACTTTCAGCCCCAGCATTTT.

This chain links TRBV4-3 with TRBJ1-2; D is ambiguous. The CDR3 runs 14 residues. The V end was cut by 2 bases, the J end by 3 bases, with 10 bases between. Germline values: CDR1 LGHNA, CDR2 YSLEER. DNA of the CDR3: TGCGCCAGCAGCCAATCATACAGCCACTATGGCTACACCTTC. It encodes CASSQSYSHYGYTF.

Only a few counts were recorded for this clone. J is TRBJ2-5 and V is TRBV7-2; the D is unclear. CDR3 size: 16 residues. V lost 5 bases and J lost 0, with 16 bases in between. Germline V gene sequence: CDR1 SGHTA, CDR2 FQGNSA. The CDR3 region has the DNA TGTGCCAGCAGCCCTATGCGGATGTCGTACCAAGAGACCCAGTACTTC. Translation: CASSPMRMSYQETQYF.

The chain uses TRBV5-6 and TRBJ2-7; D may be TRBD1 (6 bases). The CDR3 totals 12 residues. Germline loops: CDR1 SGHDT, CDR2 YYEEEE. Between the trimmed V and J ends, which lost 5 bases and 12 bases, there was a span of 18 bases. The CDR3 sequence: CASSFTGGSGYF. Written as DNA, the CDR3 is TGTGCCAGCAGTTTCACTGGGGGCTCGGGGTACTTC.

The gene calls are TRBV27 and TRBJ2-1; 12 positions match TRBD2. The CDR3 runs 16 residues. The germline V gene encodes CDR1 MNHEY and CDR2 SMNVEV (reference sequence). The J segment lost 6 bases and the V segment lost 4 bases, leaving 7 bases of the junction unmatched. The CDR3 nucleotides are TGTGCCAGCAGTTATCTAGCGGGGGGGCATGTCAATGAGCAGTTCTTC. It specifies CASSYLAGGHVNEQFF.

The chain combines TRBV18 with TRBJ1-3; possible D gene TRBD1, 6 bases. V dropped 1 base and J dropped 3 bases, with 10 bases sitting between them. The CDR3 extends over 15 amino acids. Per the germline V gene, CDR1 is KGHSH and CDR2 is LQKENI. The CDR3: CASSPRQDNGNTIYF. The CDR3 region has the DNA TGTGCCAGCTCACCACGACAGGACAATGGAAACACCATATATTTT.

This chain uses TRBV5-1 with TRBJ2-6; D not certain. In germline, CDR1 is SGHRS, CDR2 YFSETQ. CDR3 length: 18 amino acids. The V and J ends lost 0 bases and 0 bases respectively, with 13 bases between them. CDR3 sequence: CASSLAVISSSGANVLTF. As DNA, the CDR3 is TGCGCCAGCAGCTTGGCCGTCATATCGAGCTCTGGGGCCAACGTCCTGACTTTC.

This chain joins TRBV7-2 and TRBJ2-3, with D maybe TRBD1 (6 bases). Trimming took 5 bases from V and 5 from J, leaving 11 bases between them. The CDR3 is made up of 13 amino acids. Looked up from germline, CDR1 is SGHTA and CDR2 is FQGNSA. The CDR3 is CASSISGQDTQYF. The CDR3 DNA is TGTGCCAGCAGCATTTCGGGACAAGATACGCAGTATTTT.

The CDR3 DNA is TGTGCCAGCAGCCTATCTCGGACTAGCGGGTCATACTCCTACGAGCAGTACTTC. This sequence encodes CASSLSRTSGSYSYEQYF. The chain couples TRBV7-2 to TRBJ2-7; 11 bases agree with TRBD2. The CDR3 consists of 18 residues. Germline V gene sequence: CDR1 SGHTA, CDR2 FQGNSA. V shed 5 bases, J shed 0 bases, and the junction held 12 bases outside the gene matches.

This sequence joins TRBV4-1 and TRBJ2-2; the D gene is possibly TRBD2 (5 bases). The CDR3 extends over 17 amino acids. Per the germline V gene, CDR1 is MGHRA and CDR2 is YSYEKL. V lost 2 bases, J lost 4 bases, and 17 bases lay in between. The DNA for the CDR3 is TGCGCCAGCAGCCAATCCAAAGGGAGACCTGTCACCGGGGAGCTGTTTTTT. Its translation: CASSQSKGRPVTGELFF.

The rearrangement links TRBV7-9 to TRBJ1-1; 11 nucleotides align to TRBD1. After removal of 6 bases from V and 7 bases from J, the junction contained 19 bases not matched to a gene. Germline loops: CDR1 SEHNR, CDR2 FQNEAQ (reference sequence). CDR3 size: 18 residues. DNA of the CDR3: TGTGCCAGCAGGCCTAGGTGGACAGGGGGCGCGAGGATCGGTGAAGCTTTCTTT. This gives the protein CASRPRWTGGARIGEAFF.

The chain combines TRBV5-1 with TRBJ1-5, with D tentatively TRBD1 (6 bases). Looked up from germline, CDR1 is SGHRS and CDR2 is YFSETQ. V was pared by 4 bases and J by 7 bases, with 18 bases between. The CDR3 length is 15 residues. As DNA, the CDR3 is TGCGCCAGCAGCCTTTGGGCAGGGGCCGGGCAGCCCCAGCATTTT. Translated, it gives CASSLWAGAGQPQHF.